This T cell receptor (beta chain) was profiled in a study of cytomegalovirus exposure and HLA in healthy donors. Study-wide points: A later analysis linked a missense DCLRE1C variant to TCR beta V- and J-gene trimming.

Unmatched junction bases numbered 8, after V lost 5 bases and J lost 2 bases. The V gene's germline CDR1 is LNHDA and CDR2 SQIVND (reference sequence). This CDR3 contains 16 residues. Primers included in the PCR were 60 Vbeta and 13 Jbeta primers. Clones were sequenced by immunoSEQ multiplex PCR, and TCRdb holds only the in-frame ones, with some missing. This sample has around 150,000 clones, with around 73% found just once. To note about this clone: The antigen is not known.

The sample was PBMCs. The TCR sequence derives from a male donor in good health and CMV-seronegative. The rearrangement joins TRBV19 to TRBJ2-7, with 11 bases matching TRBD2. The CDR3 is CASSVTGTSGTYEQYF. The CDR3, as DNA: TGTGCCAGTAGTGTAACCGGGACTAGCGGCACCTACGAGCAGTACTTC.